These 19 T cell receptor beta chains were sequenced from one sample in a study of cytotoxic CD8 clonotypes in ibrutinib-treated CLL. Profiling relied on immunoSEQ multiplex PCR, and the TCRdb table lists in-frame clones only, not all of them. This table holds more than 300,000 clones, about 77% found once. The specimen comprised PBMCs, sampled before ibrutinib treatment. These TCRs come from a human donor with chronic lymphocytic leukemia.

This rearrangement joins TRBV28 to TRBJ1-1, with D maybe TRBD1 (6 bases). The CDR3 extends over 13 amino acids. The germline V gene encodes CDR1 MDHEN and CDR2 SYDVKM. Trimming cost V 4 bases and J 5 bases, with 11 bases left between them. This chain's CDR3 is CASSSEGGTEAFF. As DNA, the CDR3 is TGTGCCAGCAGTTCTGAAGGGGGGACTGAAGCTTTCTTT.

The CDR3 region is CASSLERLAGELFF. The DNA of the CDR3 is TGTGCCAGCAGCTTAGAAAGGCTCGCCGGGGAGCTGTTTTTT. V is TRBV7-2 and J is TRBJ2-2, with D unresolved. The germline CDR1 and CDR2 sequences are SGHTA and FQGNSA. The V and J ends lost 1 base and 6 bases respectively, with 9 bases between them. CDR3 length: 14 residues.

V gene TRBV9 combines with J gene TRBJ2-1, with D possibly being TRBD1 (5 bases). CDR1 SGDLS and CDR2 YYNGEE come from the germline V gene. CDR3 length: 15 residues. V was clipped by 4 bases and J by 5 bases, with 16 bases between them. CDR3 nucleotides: TGTGCCAGCAGCCTCGGTGCGGACATCCACAATGAGCAGTTCTTC. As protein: CASSLGADIHNEQFF.

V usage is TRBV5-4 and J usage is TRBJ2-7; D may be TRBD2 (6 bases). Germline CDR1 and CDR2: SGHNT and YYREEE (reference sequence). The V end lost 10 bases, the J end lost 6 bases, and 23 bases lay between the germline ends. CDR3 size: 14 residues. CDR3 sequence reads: CAGSSPGRPLEQYF. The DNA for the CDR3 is TGTGCCGGGTCCTCGCCAGGGAGGCCACTCGAGCAGTACTTC.

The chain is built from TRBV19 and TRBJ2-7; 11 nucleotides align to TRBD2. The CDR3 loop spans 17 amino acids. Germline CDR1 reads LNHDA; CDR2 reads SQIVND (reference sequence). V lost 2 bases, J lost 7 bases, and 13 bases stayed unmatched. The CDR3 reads CASSILLAGVPSREQYF. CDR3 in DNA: TGTGCCAGTAGTATACTACTAGCGGGAGTCCCATCGAGGGAGCAGTACTTC.

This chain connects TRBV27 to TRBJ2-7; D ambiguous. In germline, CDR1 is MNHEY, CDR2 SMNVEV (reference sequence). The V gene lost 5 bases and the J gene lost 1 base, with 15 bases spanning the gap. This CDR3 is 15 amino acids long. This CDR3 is CASSLRQMKSYEQYF. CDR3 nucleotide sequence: TGTGCCAGCAGTCTGAGGCAGATGAAGTCCTACGAGCAGTACTTC.

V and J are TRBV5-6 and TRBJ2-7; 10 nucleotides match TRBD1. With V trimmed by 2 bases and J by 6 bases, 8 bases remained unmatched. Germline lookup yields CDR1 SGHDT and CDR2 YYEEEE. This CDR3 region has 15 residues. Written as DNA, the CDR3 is TGTGCCAGCAGCTTCCCCCCCGGGACAGGGGTCGAGCAGTACTTC. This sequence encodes CASSFPPGTGVEQYF.

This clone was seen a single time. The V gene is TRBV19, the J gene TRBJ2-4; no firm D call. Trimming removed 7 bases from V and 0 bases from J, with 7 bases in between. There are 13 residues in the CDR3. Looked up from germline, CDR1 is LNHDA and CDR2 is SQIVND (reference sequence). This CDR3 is CASIDRAKNIQYF. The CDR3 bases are TGTGCCAGTATTGACCGAGCCAAAAACATTCAGTACTTC.

The CDR3 region has the DNA TGTGCCTGGAGTAAGGACAAAGTCTACGAGCAGTACTTC. Translation: CAWSKDKVYEQYF. The chain joins TRBV30 to TRBJ2-7; maybe TRBD1 (5 bases). Deletions cut 2 bases from V and 3 bases from J, with 11 bases between. Germline V gene data show CDR1 as GTSNPN and CDR2 as SVGIG (reference sequence). This CDR3 has 13 amino acids. Variable domain in full (rest from reference TRBV30 and TRBJ2-7): SQTIHQWPATLVQPVGSPLSLECTVEGTSNPNLYWYRQAAGRGLQLLFYSVGIGQISSEVPQNLSASRPQDRQFILSSKKLLLSDSGFYLCAWSKDKVYEQYFGPGTRLTVT.

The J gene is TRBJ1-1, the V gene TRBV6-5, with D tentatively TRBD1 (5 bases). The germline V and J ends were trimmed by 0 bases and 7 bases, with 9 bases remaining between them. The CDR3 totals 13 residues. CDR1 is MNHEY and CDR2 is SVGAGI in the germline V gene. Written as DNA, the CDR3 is TGTGCCAGCAGTTACTCAAGGCAGGGTGAAGCTTTCTTT. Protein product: CASSYSRQGEAFF.

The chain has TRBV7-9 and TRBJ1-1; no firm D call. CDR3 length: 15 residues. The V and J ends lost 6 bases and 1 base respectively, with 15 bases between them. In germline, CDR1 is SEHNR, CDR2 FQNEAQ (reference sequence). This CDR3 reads CASSRRAVENTEAFF. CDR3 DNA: TGTGCCAGCAGTCGTCGGGCGGTCGAGAACACTGAAGCTTTCTTT.

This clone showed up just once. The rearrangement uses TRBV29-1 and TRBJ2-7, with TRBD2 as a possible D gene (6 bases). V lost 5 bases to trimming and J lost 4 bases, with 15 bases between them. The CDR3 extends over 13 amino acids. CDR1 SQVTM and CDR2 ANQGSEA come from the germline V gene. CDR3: CSVSQGLTYEQYF. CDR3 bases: TGCAGCGTTTCTCAGGGACTTACTTACGAGCAGTACTTC.

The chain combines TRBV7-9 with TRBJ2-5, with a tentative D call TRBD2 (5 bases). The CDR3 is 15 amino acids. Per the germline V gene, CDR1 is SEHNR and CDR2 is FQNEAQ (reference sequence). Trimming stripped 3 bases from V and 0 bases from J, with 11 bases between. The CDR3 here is CASSFLWEYQETQYF. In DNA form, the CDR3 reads TGTGCCAGCAGCTTTTTGTGGGAGTACCAAGAGACCCAGTACTTC.

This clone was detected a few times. This CDR3 is CASKRTGDNEQFF. CDR3 DNA: TGTGCCAGTAAGAGGACTGGAGACAATGAGCAGTTCTTC. The V call is TRBV19, the J call TRBJ2-1; D possibly corresponds to TRBD2 (5 bases). The CDR3 is 13 amino acids. The V end lost 7 bases, the J end lost 5 bases, and 12 bases lay between the germline ends. Germline V gene sequence: CDR1 LNHDA, CDR2 SQIVND (reference sequence).

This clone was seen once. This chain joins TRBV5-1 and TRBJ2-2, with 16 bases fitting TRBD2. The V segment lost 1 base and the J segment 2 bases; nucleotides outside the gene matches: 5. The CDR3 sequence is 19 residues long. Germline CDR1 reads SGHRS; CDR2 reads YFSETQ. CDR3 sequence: CASSLWGLAGGHNTGELFF. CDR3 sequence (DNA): TGCGCCAGCAGCTTGTGGGGACTAGCGGGAGGGCATAACACCGGGGAGCTGTTTTTT.

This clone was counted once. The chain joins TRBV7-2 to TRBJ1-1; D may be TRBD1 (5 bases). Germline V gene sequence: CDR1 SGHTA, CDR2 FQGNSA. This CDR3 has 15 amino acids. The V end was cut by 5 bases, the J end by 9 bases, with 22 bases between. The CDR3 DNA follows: TGTGCCAGCAGCCCTCGTGCGGGGGTAAGGAGGAAAGCTTTCTTT. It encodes CASSPRAGVRRKAFF.

The CDR3 sequence is CASSGMDYGYTF. The CDR3 DNA reads TGTGCCAGCAGTGGGATGGACTATGGCTACACCTTC. This chain joins TRBV25-1 and TRBJ1-2; no clear D. The CDR3 contains 12 residues. V lost 4 bases, J lost 3 bases, and 6 bases lay in between. The germline CDR1 and CDR2 sequences are MGHDK and SYGVNS.

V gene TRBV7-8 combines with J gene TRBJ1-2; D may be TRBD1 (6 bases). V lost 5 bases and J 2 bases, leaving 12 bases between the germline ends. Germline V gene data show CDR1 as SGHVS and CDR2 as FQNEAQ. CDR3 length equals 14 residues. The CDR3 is CASSPITGNYGYTF. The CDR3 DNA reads TGTGCCAGCAGCCCCATAACAGGGAACTATGGCTACACCTTC.

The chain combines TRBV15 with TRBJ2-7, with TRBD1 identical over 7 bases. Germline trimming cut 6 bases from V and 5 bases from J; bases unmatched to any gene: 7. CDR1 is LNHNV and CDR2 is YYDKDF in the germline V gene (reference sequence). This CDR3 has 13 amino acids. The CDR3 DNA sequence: TGTGCCACCAGTACAGACAGGGCGGACGAGCAGTACTTC. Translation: CATSTDRADEQYF.